This T cell receptor (beta chain) emerged from a study of identical twins. Overall study findings and caveats: Out-of-frame beta sequences exhibited a weaker degree of excess twin sharing.

This clonotype was seen only a few times. Its target is not known. TCRdb re-analysed the 5' RACE reads in MiXCR, keeping a single row per CDR3 protein. The repertoire holds around 490,000 distinct CDR3 sequences, with around 15% as singletons. Germline loops: CDR1 KGHDR, CDR2 SFDVKD. The CDR3 has 14 amino acids. V lost 6 bases to trimming and J lost 9 bases, with 17 bases between them. This sample was also put to use in a study of yellow fever vaccine responses in identical twins.

The V and J genes are TRBV24-1 and TRBJ2-1; unclear D gene. This TCR was sampled from a woman in her late teens or twenties in good health. The sequenced material came from CD4+ T cells sorted from blood. The CDR3 loop is CATSPPTLTSEQFF. CDR3 nucleotide sequence: TGTGCCACCAGTCCCCCAACCCTAACAAGTGAGCAGTTCTTC.